This T cell receptor beta chain was captured in a study of cytomegalovirus exposure and HLA in healthy donors. Generated by immunoSEQ multiplex PCR, the TCRdb table keeps only in-frame clones and is missing some. The table shows approximately 90,000 clones, with roughly 92% occurring only once. The receptor comes from a woman aged 30 to 39 in good health and CMV-seropositive. The sample taken for sequencing was PBMCs.

CDR3 nucleotide sequence: TGTGCCAGCACCGGCCCGGACTCCTCCTACGAGCAGTACTTC. It is translated as CASTGPDSSYEQYF. The V gene is TRBV6-5, the J gene TRBJ2-7, with D possibly being TRBD2 (5 bases). The CDR3 consists of 14 residues. CDR1 MNHEY and CDR2 SVGAGI come from the germline V gene. The V end was cut by 7 bases, the J end by 0 bases, with 13 bases between.